The rows below give T cell receptor beta chains drawn from one sample of a study of blood T cell repertoires in COVID-19. Using immunoSEQ multiplex PCR, the repertoire was profiled, and TCRdb retains in-frame clones only, with some absent. There are more than 200,000 clones in the sample; roughly four fifths occur only once, and 2% to 3% lies in the top ten. The specimen sequenced was peripheral blood. These TCRs come from a woman aged 40 to 50 with active or convalescent COVID-19. CDR3s include the opening cysteine and the closing phenylalanine or tryptophan. The D gene is left open where the match is weak. The size entry is marked missing in some rows and otherwise reads once, few, many or a size class.

clone_size,v_call,j_call,d_call,cdr3_nt,cdr3_aa
-,TRBV7-2,TRBJ2-7,TRBD2,TGTGCCAGCAGCGCCCGGGACTATAGCGAGCAGTACTTC,CASSARDYSEQYF
-,TRBV27,TRBJ2-3,TRBD1,TGTGCCAGCAGTCGTGGACAGGCCAACCCCGGTACGCAGTATTTT,CASSRGQANPGTQYF
-,TRBV3-1/TRBV3-2,TRBJ1-6,-,TGTGCCAGCAGCCAAGCGGGGAGCTCCTATAATTCACCCCTCCACTTT,CASSQAGSSYNSPLHF
-,TRBV5-1,TRBJ1-2,TRBD1,TGCGCCAGCAGCCCGTGGGTGGCAGGGGGCCCGGGCTACACCTTC,CASSPWVAGGPGYTF
-,TRBV5-6,TRBJ2-3,-,TGTGCCAGCAGCCTATCCACCCCATCCGATACGCAGTATTTT,CASSLSTPSDTQYF
-,TRBV13,TRBJ1-1,-,TGTGCCAGCAGCGTAGCCCGCACTGAAGCTTTCTTT,CASSVARTEAFF
-,TRBV7-6,TRBJ2-1,TRBD1,TGTGCCAGCAGCTTAAGGCCCGCAGGGGGCTTTAGCAATGAGCAGTTCTTC,CASSLRPAGGFSNEQFF
-,TRBV4-2,TRBJ1-2,TRBD1,TGTGCCAGCAGCCAAGTAGGACAGGGGGATTCCTATGGCTACACCTTC,CASSQVGQGDSYGYTF
few,TRBV4-1,TRBJ2-7,-,TGCGCCAGCAGCCAAGGGGTCCGGACTCCTACCTACGAGCAGTACTTC,CASSQGVRTPTYEQYF
-,TRBV21-1,TRBJ1-2,-,TGTGCCAGCAGCAAAGATACCGGACGGAGGGACCTCTATGGCTACACCTTC,CASSKDTGRRDLYGYTF
-,TRBV5-1,TRBJ1-2,TRBD1,TGCGCCAGCAGCTGGGGCCGAACCCCGGGACAGCGCCCTAACTATGGCTACACCTTC,CASSWGRTPGQRPNYGYTF
few,TRBV19,TRBJ2-3,-,TGTGCCAGTAGTCCATTTAGCGGCCCCCATCTCTATACGCAGTATTTT,CASSPFSGPHLYTQYF
-,TRBV6-2/TRBV6-3,TRBJ1-6,TRBD1,TGTGCCAGCAGTTTAGGACAGGGGTCTTCACCCCTCCACTTT,CASSLGQGSSPLHF
few,TRBV6-6,TRBJ2-3,TRBD2,TGTGCCAGCAGGCGACTAGCGGGAGGGCCCGAAGATACGCAGTATTTT,CASRRLAGGPEDTQYF
-,TRBV24-1,TRBJ1-2,TRBD1,TGTGCCACCAGTGAACAGGGGCGCTATGGCTACACCTTC,CATSEQGRYGYTF
-,TRBV29-1,TRBJ1-1,-,TGCAGCGTTGCTCTGGGGGCAGCCACTGAAGCTTTCTTT,CSVALGAATEAFF
-,TRBV5-6,TRBJ1-4,-,TGTGCCAGCACCCCTTTCGGAGCGGCAACTAATGAAAAACTGTTTTTT,CASTPFGAATNEKLFF
-,TRBV21-1,TRBJ2-1,-,TGTGCCAGCAGCAATGTCTGGGACAGGGTCTACAATGAGCAGTTCTTC,CASSNVWDRVYNEQFF
-,TRBV18,TRBJ1-3,TRBD1,TGTGCCAGCTCACGCGCCCCTACAGGGGCATCTGGAAACACCATATATTTT,CASSRAPTGASGNTIYF
-,TRBV10-1,TRBJ1-3,-,TGCGCCAGCAGTGAGTCGACAGGAAACACCATATATTTT,CASSESTGNTIYF
-,TRBV9,TRBJ2-1,TRBD1,TGTGCCAGCAGCGTGGGGACAGTCTACAATGAGCAGTTCTTC,CASSVGTVYNEQFF
few,TRBV18,TRBJ1-2,-,TGTGCCAGCTCACCTAATACAGAGAATGGCTACACCTTC,CASSPNTENGYTF
-,TRBV7-2,TRBJ2-2,TRBD1,TGTGCCAGCAGCCCACAGGGGTCCCTAGCCGGGGAGCTGTTTTTT,CASSPQGSLAGELFF
-,TRBV12-3/TRBV12-4,TRBJ2-2,TRBD1,TGTGCCAGCAGCCCCAGGGGGAGCGGGGAGCTGTTTTTT,CASSPRGSGELFF
-,TRBV3-1/TRBV3-2,TRBJ2-1,-,TGTGCCAGCAGCCACCTTAGCTTCTCCTCCTACAATGAGCAGTTCTTC,CASSHLSFSSYNEQFF
once,TRBV4-2,TRBJ2-3,TRBD2,TGTGCCAGCAGCCCCGCAGCGGGGTTTGGCACAGATACGCAGTATTTT,CASSPAAGFGTDTQYF
once,TRBV21-1,TRBJ1-2,-,TGTGCCAGCAGCAAGCGGGGACTGTTCTATGGCTACACCTTC,CASSKRGLFYGYTF
-,TRBV6-5,TRBJ1-2,-,TGTGCCAGCCGGGGGGGGGACGGCTATGGCTACACCTTC,CASRGGDGYGYTF
-,TRBV7-2,TRBJ1-2,-,TGTGCCAGCAGCTCCGAGACCCCAAGGGGTGGTGGCTACACCTTC,CASSSETPRGGGYTF
-,TRBV6-2/TRBV6-3,TRBJ1-2,TRBD1,TGTGCCAGCAGTCCCCCGGGACAGGGAGAAGCTAACTATGGCTACACCTTC,CASSPPGQGEANYGYTF
-,TRBV27,TRBJ1-2,TRBD1,TGTGCCAGCAGTTTAAAACAGGGGGGGAACTATGGCTACACCTTC,CASSLKQGGNYGYTF
-,TRBV11-2,TRBJ2-3,TRBD2,TGTGCCAGCAGCTTGGGGCTAGCGGGAGATACGCAGTATTTT,CASSLGLAGDTQYF
-,TRBV7-9,TRBJ1-2,-,TGTGCCAGCCCTATGGCGGGAACTAACTATGGCTACACCTTC,CASPMAGTNYGYTF
-,TRBV9,TRBJ1-6,-,TGTGCCAGCAACGAAGCAGGTTATAATTCACCCCTCCACTTT,CASNEAGYNSPLHF
-,TRBV6-1,TRBJ2-7,-,TGTGCCAGCAGTGAGTGGCCCCCCAGGGAGCAGTACTTC,CASSEWPPREQYF
few,TRBV27,TRBJ2-7,-,TGTGCCAGCAGAAGCGGAGCCTACGAGCAGTACTTC,CASRSGAYEQYF
-,TRBV19,TRBJ1-1,-,TGTGCCAGTAGTATTGAGAGAAACACTGAAGCTTTCTTT,CASSIERNTEAFF
-,TRBV7-2,TRBJ1-2,-,TGTGCCAGCAGCTCGCTAGGGCGGGGGCCGATCCTCTATGGCTACACCTTC,CASSSLGRGPILYGYTF
-,TRBV12-3/TRBV12-4,TRBJ2-5,-,TGTGCCAGCAGTGACTGGGGGCAGACCCAGTACTTC,CASSDWGQTQYF
-,TRBV27,TRBJ1-5,-,TGTGCCAGCAGTCGGACAGTTAGCAATCAGCCCCAGCATTTT,CASSRTVSNQPQHF
-,TRBV30,TRBJ2-1,TRBD1,TGTGCCTGGAGTACTGGGACAGGGAGGGCCAATGAGCAGTTCTTC,CAWSTGTGRANEQFF
-,TRBV28,TRBJ1-2,-,TGTGCCAGCAGTACCACGGGGGGGCGGAACTATGGCTACACCTTC,CASSTTGGRNYGYTF
once,TRBV30,TRBJ2-3,TRBD2,TGTGCCTGGAGTTACGCTAGCGGGGGGGGCACAGATACGCAGTATTTT,CAWSYASGGGTDTQYF
-,TRBV12-3/TRBV12-4,TRBJ1-2,TRBD1,TGTGCCAGCAGCCCGGGACAGGCCTATGGCTACACCTTC,CASSPGQAYGYTF
-,TRBV6-5,TRBJ2-1,TRBD1,TGTGCCAGCAGGAGGGGACAGGGATTTTCGGATGAGCAGTTCTTC,CASRRGQGFSDEQFF
once,TRBV7-9,TRBJ1-6,TRBD1,TGTGCCAGCAGCTTAGCAGGACAGGGTTCGAATTCACCCCTCCACTTT,CASSLAGQGSNSPLHF
-,TRBV5-6,TRBJ1-2,-,TGTGCCAGATCCTTCAACTATGGCTACACCTTC,CARSFNYGYTF
-,TRBV14,TRBJ1-1,-,TGTGCCAGCAGCCAAGCAATGGGGCGAGCTTTCTTT,CASSQAMGRAFF
-,TRBV6-5,TRBJ2-7,-,TGTGCCAGCAGTTCCCTGGGGAAGGGGGAGTACGAGCAGTACTTC,CASSSLGKGEYEQYF
-,TRBV9,TRBJ2-2,TRBD2,TGTGCCAGCAGCAGAGCGGGGGGTAACACCGGGGAGCTGTTTTTT,CASSRAGGNTGELFF
-,TRBV2,TRBJ2-7,TRBD1,TGTGCCAGCAGTCGAGACAGGGACGAGCAGTACTTC,CASSRDRDEQYF
-,TRBV7-8,TRBJ1-4,-,TGTGCCAGCAGCTTGTACAGACAGAGTAATGAAAAACTGTTTTTT,CASSLYRQSNEKLFF
-,TRBV15,TRBJ1-5,TRBD1,TGTGCCACCAGCAGGGAAACAGGGGGCATTCAGCCCCAGCATTTT,CATSRETGGIQPQHF
few,TRBV11-3,TRBJ1-6,TRBD1,TGTGCCAGCAGCCCCGACGGAGGACAGGCCTCTTCACCCCTCCACTTT,CASSPDGGQASSPLHF